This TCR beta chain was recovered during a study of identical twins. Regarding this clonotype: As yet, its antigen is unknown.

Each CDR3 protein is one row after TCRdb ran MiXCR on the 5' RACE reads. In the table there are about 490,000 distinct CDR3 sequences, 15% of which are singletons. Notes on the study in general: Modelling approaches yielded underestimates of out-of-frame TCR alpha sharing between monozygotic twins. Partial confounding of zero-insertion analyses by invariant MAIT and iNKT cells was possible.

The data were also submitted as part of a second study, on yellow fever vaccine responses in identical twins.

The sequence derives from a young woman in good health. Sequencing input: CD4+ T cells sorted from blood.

CDR3 amino acids: CASSLETSGSGNEQFF. Here the CDR3 DNA reads TGTGCCAGCAGTTTAGAGACTAGCGGGAGTGGCAATGAGCAGTTCTTC. This chain links TRBV12-3 or TRBV12-4 with TRBJ2-1, with 12 bases that match TRBD2. The junction had 4 bases not matched to a gene; V was cut back by 1 base and J by 6 bases. The length of the CDR3 is 16 residues.